The 22 T cell receptor delta chains in this list originate from one sample, sequenced in a study of γδ T cells in repeated Plasmodium falciparum infection. Bulk repertoires came from Vgamma9/Vdelta2+ or Vdelta2-negative gammadelta T cells flow-sorted from PBMC. TCRdb re-called the multiplex PCR reads using CATT. Seen here are tens of thousands of delta-chain clones, over 1.5% observed once, and the top ten hold over 12%. Sequences were obtained from gamma-delta T cells from blood. Every receptor here comes from a pool of human donors (malaria-infected and uninfected, not separated).

About this clone: For this DNA, TCRdb reports the protein of a much larger clone, which diverges at residue 17, most likely from a read error; the protein presented here is translated directly from the DNA. J is TRDJ1 and V is TRDV1; 11 bases map to TRDD3. CDR3 length: 23 amino acids. Unmatched junction bases numbered 25, after V lost 1 base and J lost 3 bases. Germline V CDR1 and CDR2: TSWWSYY, QGS. CDR3 nucleotides: TGTGCTCTTGGGGAACCGCAATCCTTCCCTCCAAACTGGGGGATAGCCCACGCCGATAAACTCATCTTT. This codes for CALGEPQSFPPNWGIAHADKLIF.

The sample holds a few counts of this clone. With a much larger clone just one base away, this may be a read error. Other DNA sequences in this specimen translate into the identical CDR3. The V gene is TRAV29/DV5, the J gene TRDJ1; 10 nucleotides agree with TRDD3. Trimming took 0 bases from V and 5 from J; bases not matched to a gene: 40. CDR1 is NSMFDY and CDR2 is ISSIKDK in the germline V gene. The CDR3 consists of 26 residues. The CDR3 coding sequence is TGTGCAGCAAGCGTGGTTCTTAGTCCTTCCCTTACTGGGGGATCGGGAGCCTGCGAAGGCCTTGATAAACTCATCTTT. As protein: CAASVVLSPSLTGGSGACEGLDKLIF.

With the J gene uncalled, the V gene is TRDV1; the table's TRDD3 call for D was not verified on the DNA. CDR3 length: 18 residues. Germline loops: CDR1 TSWWSYY, CDR2 QGS. The CDR3 coding sequence is TGTGCTCTTGGGGAACTATCTATCTCCCCATGGGGGATACGAAGGCCCATCTTT. It specifies CALGELSISPWGIRRPIF.

As for this clone: TCRdb pairs this DNA with a much larger clone's protein that differs at residue 5, likely a read error; the protein shown was translated from the DNA. The rearrangement joins TRDV1 to TRDJ1; the match to TRDD3 covers 13 bases. TCRdb offers no J gene call, so here the DNA was matched to germline to obtain one. The CDR3 contains 20 residues. Per germline, CDR1 TSWWSYY and CDR2 QGS. V shed 5 bases, J shed 0 bases, and the junction held 15 bases outside the gene matches. CDR3: CALGNLISYWGIRHTDKLIF. For the CDR3, the DNA is TGTGCTCTTGGGAATCTCATTTCGTACTGGGGGATACGGCACACCGATAAACTCATCTTT.

There are a few counts of this clone. The likely explanation is a read error, given a far larger clone one base away. Other DNA sequences in this specimen translate into the identical CDR3. The gene calls are TRDV1 and TRDJ1, with 13 nucleotides matching TRDD3. The CDR3 extends over 23 amino acids. V trimming: 3 bases; J trimming: 1 base; junction bases outside the gene matches: 23. CDR1 is TSWWSYY and CDR2 is QGS in the germline V gene. CDR3 in amino acids: CALGDRGRPWSILGDTSTDKLIF. CDR3 sequence (DNA): TGTGCTCTTGGGGACCGGGGGCGACCCTGGAGCATACTGGGGGATACGTCCACCGATAAACTCATCTTT.

A word on this clone: The TCRdb record carries a much larger clone's protein, which differs from this DNA's translation at residue 10; a read error is the likely cause, and the protein listed here is the DNA translation. V usage is TRDV1 and J usage is TRDJ1; 7 nucleotides agree with TRDD3. No J gene is reported in TCRdb; it was inferred here by comparing the DNA with germline. The germline V gene encodes CDR1 TSWWSYY and CDR2 QGS. V lost 0 bases and J lost 0; bases outside the gene matches: 16. The CDR3 is 20 residues long. The CDR3 loop reads CALGELVPSRWGTYTDKLIF. The CDR3 DNA reads as TGTGCTCTTGGGGAACTAGTACCCTCCAGGTGGGGGACGTACACCGATAAACTCATCTTT.

This clone has more than one count but fewer than ten. This likely reflects a read error, since a far larger clone is one base away. Additional DNA sequences in this sample encode the identical CDR3. The V call is TRDV1, the J call TRDJ2; D may be TRDD3 (6 bases). The J gene was missing in TCRdb and was found by matching the end of the DNA to germline. CDR1 is TSWWSYY, CDR2 QGS, per germline. The CDR3 spans 17 residues. The chain's CDR3 is CALGEFDWGSLSAQLFF. The CDR3 DNA reads TGTGCTCTCGGGGAATTTGATTGGGGGTCCTTGTCAGCACAACTCTTCTTT.

With respect to this clone: The protein that TCRdb holds for this DNA derives from a much larger clone and differs from the translated DNA at residue 13, which likely indicates a read error; the protein shown here is translated from the DNA. The rearrangement links TRDV1 to TRDJ1, with 7 bases lining up with TRDD3. The CDR3 is 17 residues long. The germline CDR1 and CDR2 sequences are TSWWSYY and QGS. The CDR3 protein is CALGEELGLRATNKLIF. Here the CDR3 DNA reads TGTGCTCTTGGGGAAGAACTGGGGCTTAGGGCCACCAATAAACTCATCTTT.

This clone has just a few counts. The TCRdb record carries a much larger clone's protein, which differs from this DNA's translation at residue 8; a read error is the likely cause, and the protein listed here is the DNA translation. The CDR3 region is CALLSYLGWLPTDKLIF. The CDR3 bases are TGTGCCTTGCTTTCCTACCTGGGCTGGTTACCCACCGATAAACTCATCTTT. This sequence joins TRDV3 and TRDJ1; 7 nucleotides line up with TRDD2. The germline CDR1 and CDR2 sequences are TVYSNPD and GDNSRS (reference sequence). Trimming at V came to 3 bases and at J to 1 base, leaving 17 bases not matched to a gene. This CDR3 has 17 residues.

In regard to this clone: A read error likely explains why the TCRdb protein, taken from a much larger clone, differs from this DNA's translation at residue 11; the protein shown is translated from the DNA. The chain couples TRAV38-2/DV8 to TRDJ1; TRDD2 might be the D (6 bases). Germline V lookup: CDR1 TSESDYY, CDR2 QEAYKQQN. Deletions cut 4 bases from V and 1 base from J, with 20 bases between. This CDR3 is built from 17 residues. In nucleotides, the CDR3 is TGTGCTTATAGGCCTCCTTCCCCACTGTACCCCACCGATAAACTCATCTTT. It translates to CAYRPPSPLYPTDKLIF.

Remarks on this clone: With only one base between it and a far larger clone, this is likely a read error. Within the sample, other DNA sequences also encode this same CDR3. The genes are TRDV1 and TRDJ1, with 13 nucleotides matching TRDD3. The CDR3 spans 22 residues. J was trimmed by 0 bases and V by 0 bases; bases with no gene match: 16. Germline CDR1 TSWWSYY, CDR2 QGS. The CDR3 coding sequence is TGTGCTCTTGGGGAACTGGGATCTAGTCGTACTGGGGGATACGTCGACACCGATAAACTCATCTTT. Translating gives CALGELGSSRTGGYVDTDKLIF.

This clone has just a few counts. TCRdb records a much larger clone's protein for this DNA, with a difference at residue 12 that likely arises from a read error; the protein given is the translation of the DNA. The chain is built from TRDV1 and TRDJ1, with D maybe TRDD2 (6 bases). The CDR3 extends over 23 amino acids. The V gene's germline CDR1 is TSWWSYY and CDR2 QGS. V lost 0 bases to trimming and J lost 0 bases, with 32 bases between them. The CDR3 sequence is CALGELGFFLPGSRGRYTDKLIF. The DNA for the CDR3 is TGTGCTCTTGGGGAACTAGGATTCTTCCTGCCCGGGTCTCGGGGACGATACACCGATAAACTCATCTTT.

To note about this clone: This is likely an artifact of a read error, given a far larger clone one base away. The same CDR3 arises from other DNA sequences in this sample as well. The chain recombines TRDV1 with TRDJ1; 13 nucleotides line up with TRDD3. Germline matching of the DNA provided the J gene here, since TCRdb leaves it blank. The CDR3 is 25 amino acids. With V trimmed by 1 base and J by 0 bases, 26 bases remained unmatched. Per the germline V gene, CDR1 is TSWWSYY and CDR2 is QGS. The CDR3 DNA reads TGTGCTCTTGGGGAACCCCACAGACTTCCTGTACGTACTGGGGGATACGCCGGGTACACCGATAAACTCATCTTT. Translated, it gives CALGEPHRLPVRTGGYAGYTDKLIF.

This clone was observed a few times. A read error is likely here: a far larger clone is one base away. This sample also contains other DNA sequences that code for the same CDR3. The V call is TRDV1, the J call TRDJ1; 8 bases are shared with TRDD3. TCRdb does not report a J gene; here it was assigned by matching the DNA to germline references. The CDR3 length is 21 residues. V gave up 0 bases and J gave up 2 bases; unmatched junction bases: 20. CDR1 and CDR2 from the germline V gene are TSWWSYY and QGS. The CDR3 protein is CALGELKPHGGDTRYTDKLIF. Written as DNA, the CDR3 is TGTGCTCTTGGGGAACTCAAGCCCCACGGCGGGGATACAAGGTATACCGATAAACTCATCTTT.

This clone was recorded a few times. The protein TCRdb gives is from a much larger clone and does not agree with this DNA's translation at residue 8, likely a read error; the protein shown here comes from the DNA. The chain carries TRDV2 and TRDJ1, with 8 bases fitting TRDD3. TCRdb offers no J gene call, so here the DNA was matched to germline to obtain one. Trimming took 0 bases from V and 0 from J; bases not matched to a gene: 20. The CDR3 consists of 21 residues. Germline V lookup: CDR1 GEAIGNYY, CDR2 EKD. CDR3 protein: CACDTVVQGDKPLYYTDKLIF. In DNA, the CDR3 is TGTGCCTGTGACACCGTTGTACAGGGGGATAAGCCCCTTTACTACACCGATAAACTCATCTTT.

This clone was detected many times. A far larger clone is one nucleotide away, so this likely arose from a read error. Other DNA sequences of this sample code for an identical CDR3. The chain uses TRDV1 and TRDJ1; TRDD3 aligns across 9 bases. The CDR3 has 13 amino acids. The germline V gene encodes CDR1 TSWWSYY and CDR2 QGS. J was trimmed by 11 bases and V by 4 bases; bases with no gene match: 8. CDR3 nucleotides: TGTGCTCTTGGGGTACTGGGGGACGCTAAGCTCATCTTT. Translation gives CALGVLGDAKLIF.

This clone was seen a handful of times. The amino acid sequence in TCRdb belongs to a much larger clone and departs from this DNA's translation at residue 10, likely a sequencing read error; the sequence shown is translated from the DNA. This chain links TRDV1 with TRDJ1, with TRDD3 matching over 8 bases. The J gene comes from matching the DNA to germline here; TCRdb lacks it. The CDR3 is 20 amino acids. Germline V lookup: CDR1 TSWWSYY, CDR2 QGS. J was trimmed by 0 bases and V by 0 bases; bases with no gene match: 15. The CDR3 protein is CALGELSEYRGIGYTDKLIF. In nucleotides, the CDR3 is TGTGCTCTTGGGGAACTCTCGGAATACCGGGGGATAGGGTACACCGATAAACTCATCTTT.

As regards this clone: Since a far larger clone is one base different, this is likely a read error. The same CDR3 also results from other DNA sequences found in this sample. This chain uses TRDV2 with TRDJ3, with D possibly matching TRDD3 (6 bases). CDR3 length equals 18 residues. Germline V gene sequence: CDR1 GEAIGNYY, CDR2 EKD. DNA for the CDR3: TGTGCCTGTGTCGGGGTACTGGGCGACTCCTGGGACACCCGGCAGATGTTTTTC. Translating gives CACVGVLGDSWDTRQMFF.

There are a few counts of this clone. TCRdb records a much larger clone's protein for this DNA, with a difference at residue 15 that likely arises from a read error; the protein given is the translation of the DNA. The chain is built from TRDV1 and TRDJ1; 11 bases match TRDD3. With 2 bases clipped from V and 3 bases from J, the junction kept 44 bases outside the gene matches. The germline V gene has CDR1 TSWWSYY and CDR2 QGS. This CDR3 contains 29 residues. CDR3 region: CALGEFIQSEPGGYLKVEPFPNVADKLIF. CDR3 coding DNA: TGTGCTCTTGGGGAATTCATACAGTCCGAGCCTGGGGGATACCTCAAGGTCGAACCATTCCCTAATGTGGCCGATAAACTCATCTTT.

This chain connects TRAV29/DV5 to TRDJ1; D not certain. In the absence of a J gene in TCRdb, the DNA was matched to germline to assign it here. This CDR3 spans 17 amino acids. V was pared by 4 bases and J by 0 bases, with 22 bases between. Germline V gives CDR1 NSMFDY, CDR2 ISSIKDK. The CDR3 DNA sequence: TGTGCAGCACGAGAGTACGGGCGAACTGACTACACCGATAAACTCATCTTT. Translated: CAAREYGRTDYTDKLIF.

This clone has ten or more counts. TCRdb's listed protein matches a much larger clone and diverges from this DNA's translation at residue 19, likely through a read error; the protein shown comes from the DNA. The chain is built from TRDV1 and TRDJ1, with D unresolved. CDR3 length equals 21 residues. CDR1 is TSWWSYY, CDR2 QGS, per germline. In nucleotides, the CDR3 is TGTGCTCTTGGGGAAGCTACGTTTAGAGGGGTTTGGAGGGGCCAAAGCGATAAACCCATCTTT. Protein: CALGEATFRGVWRGQSDKPIF.

For this clone: This likely reflects a read error, since a far larger clone is one base away. Other nucleotide sequences in the sample specify the same CDR3. The V and J genes are TRDV1 and TRDJ2; the D gene is possibly TRDD3 (6 bases). TCRdb does not report a J gene; here it was assigned by matching the DNA to germline references. This CDR3 contains 30 residues. The germline V gene encodes CDR1 TSWWSYY and CDR2 QGS. Here the CDR3 DNA reads TGTGCTCTGGGGGGACTAACAACTAAACCCCCCCTACCCGGATTTCGTAATGATGCCTGTGGTAGTGCTTTGACAGCACAACTCTTCTTT. Protein sequence: CALGGLTTKPPLPGFRNDACGSALTAQLFF.